Listed below are T cell receptor beta chains from one sample, sequenced in a study of STAT5B mutations in CD4+ large granular lymphocyte leukemia. Measured with immunoSEQ multiplex PCR; TCRdb has only the in-frame clones, and not every one. The data show around 28,000 clones, around 72% seen once. The sample comprised CD4+ T cells from blood buffy coats. These receptors originate from a human donor in good health. CDR3s include the opening cysteine and the closing phenylalanine or tryptophan. A D gene is named only where the DNA matches it firmly. The size field is filled for only some rows; it gives once, few, many or a size class.

D gene	clone size	V gene	J gene	CDR3 protein	CDR3 DNA
NA	NA	TRBV7-2	TRBJ2-5	CASSLMGPWETQYF	TGTGCCAGCAGCTTGATGGGGCCCTGGGAGACCCAGTACTTC
TRBD1	NA	TRBV4-1	TRBJ1-1	CASSQDPGQRNTEAFF	TGCGCCAGCAGCCAAGACCCGGGACAGAGGAACACTGAAGCTTTCTTT
TRBD2	NA	TRBV7-9	TRBJ2-3	CASSPGLAEDTQYF	TGTGCCAGCAGCCCGGGACTAGCAGAAGATACGCAGTATTTT
NA	NA	TRBV18	TRBJ2-2	CASSPLTVQNTGELFF	TGTGCCAGCTCACCATTGACTGTACAGAACACCGGGGAGCTGTTTTTT
NA	once	TRBV7-2	TRBJ1-1	CASSSQGSNTEAFF	TGTGCCAGCAGCTCTCAAGGGTCTAACACTGAAGCTTTCTTT
TRBD2	NA	TRBV6-5	TRBJ2-2	CASGTGTRGTGELFF	TGTGCCAGCGGCACCGGGACTAGAGGCACCGGGGAGCTGTTTTTT
NA	NA	TRBV4-1	TRBJ1-1	CASSQVGAREAFF	TGCGCCAGCAGCCAAGTAGGGGCGAGGGAAGCTTTCTTT
TRBD1	NA	TRBV7-3	TRBJ1-2	CASSLERTGYGYTF	TGTGCCAGCAGCTTAGAGCGGACAGGGTATGGCTACACCTTC
TRBD2	NA	TRBV6-1	TRBJ2-3	CASIVAGTHTSTDTQYF	TGTGCCAGCATTGTAGCGGGTACCCATACTAGCACAGATACGCAGTATTTT
NA	NA	TRBV28	TRBJ1-2	CASSLGNYGYTF	TGTGCCAGCAGTTTGGGGAACTATGGCTACACCTTC
TRBD1	NA	TRBV30	TRBJ2-2	CAWSRLGQGTTGELFF	TGTGCCTGGAGCCGGTTGGGACAGGGAACGACCGGGGAGCTGTTTTTT
NA	NA	TRBV28	TRBJ1-1	CASSFPTGMMTNTEAFF	TGTGCCAGCAGTTTTCCAACAGGGATGATGACGAACACTGAAGCTTTCTTT
NA	once	TRBV10-2	TRBJ1-2	CASSDSRYGYTF	TGCGCCAGCAGCGACAGCCGCTATGGCTACACCTTC
TRBD2	NA	TRBV30	TRBJ2-3	CAWSVKREARPDTQYF	TGTGCCTGGAGTGTCAAGCGGGAGGCCCGACCAGATACGCAGTATTTT
NA	NA	TRBV30	TRBJ1-1	CAWSVQLNTEAFF	TGTGCCTGGAGTGTACAGCTGAACACTGAAGCTTTCTTT
TRBD1	NA	TRBV29-1	TRBJ2-2	CSAGTGNTGELFF	TGCAGCGCCGGGACAGGGAACACCGGGGAGCTGTTTTTT
NA	few	TRBV11-1	TRBJ2-5	CASSRTEVPQETQYF	TGTGCCAGCAGCCGGACAGAAGTACCCCAAGAGACCCAGTACTTC
NA	once	TRBV14	TRBJ1-1	CASSPYLMNTEAFF	TGTGCCAGCAGCCCATATTTGATGAACACTGAAGCTTTCTTT
TRBD2	NA	TRBV10-1	TRBJ2-2	CASRRERTGELFF	TGCGCCAGCAGGCGGGAGCGCACCGGGGAGCTGTTTTTT
NA	few	TRBV25-1	TRBJ1-4	CASSESVVLNEKLFF	TGTGCCAGCAGTGAATCCGTGGTCCTTAATGAAAAACTGTTTTTT
TRBD2	NA	TRBV4-1	TRBJ2-2	CASSQAGLAGVGTGELFF	TGCGCCAGCAGCCAAGCGGGCTTAGCGGGAGTGGGCACCGGGGAGCTGTTTTTT
NA	NA	TRBV29-1	TRBJ2-7	CSVESGHEQYF	TGCAGCGTTGAATCGGGCCACGAGCAGTACTTC
NA	NA	TRBV19	TRBJ1-5	CASSIDLNGDQPQHF	TGTGCCAGTAGTATAGATCTGAATGGGGATCAGCCCCAGCATTTT
NA	NA	TRBV6-1	TRBJ1-3	CASSEADISGNTIYF	TGTGCCAGCAGTGAAGCGGACATCTCTGGAAACACCATATATTTT
NA	NA	TRBV5-1	TRBJ2-1	CASSLDPGTGNNEQFF	TGCGCCAGCAGCTTGGATCCGGGAACAGGCAACAATGAGCAGTTCTTC
NA	NA	TRBV6-1	TRBJ1-5	CASSPTQGNQPQHF	TGTGCCAGCAGTCCCACTCAGGGGAATCAGCCCCAGCATTTT
NA	few	TRBV7-7	TRBJ2-2	CASSLEGNTGELFF	TGTGCTAGCAGCTTAGAGGGAAACACCGGGGAGCTGTTTTTT
NA	NA	TRBV10-1	TRBJ2-7	CASSALTSYEQYF	TGCGCCAGCAGTGCCCTGACCTCCTACGAGCAGTACTTC
TRBD1	NA	TRBV9	TRBJ2-3	CASSVNHRQGVDTQYF	TGTGCCAGCAGCGTTAACCATAGACAGGGTGTAGATACGCAGTATTTT
TRBD2	NA	TRBV5-1	TRBJ2-1	CASSLELAGGREQFF	TGCGCCAGCAGCTTGGAGCTAGCGGGGGGTAGAGAGCAGTTCTTC
NA	NA	TRBV6-5	TRBJ2-7	CASSLATSSYEQYF	TGTGCCAGCAGTTTAGCGACAAGCTCCTACGAGCAGTACTTC
NA	NA	TRBV6-5	TRBJ2-3	CASSFRSGPTDTQYF	TGTGCCAGCAGTTTTCGTAGCGGCCCCACAGATACGCAGTATTTT
TRBD2	once	TRBV4-1	TRBJ2-7	CASSQDPASSGDEQYF	TGCGCCAGCAGCCAAGATCCGGCGTCTAGCGGGGACGAGCAGTACTTC
NA	NA	TRBV7-2	TRBJ1-5	CASSLAGGPNQPQHF	TGTGCCAGCAGCTTAGCGGGGGGGCCGAATCAGCCCCAGCATTTT
NA	NA	TRBV2	TRBJ2-1	CASSLRGGLSEQFF	TGTGCCAGCTCCCTTAGGGGGGGATTGAGTGAGCAGTTCTTC
TRBD1	NA	TRBV18	TRBJ1-2	CASSPALTGTGDGYTF	TGTGCCAGCTCACCCGCATTGACCGGGACAGGGGATGGCTACACCTTC
TRBD2	NA	TRBV19	TRBJ2-7	CASSGGTSREQYF	TGTGCCAGTAGTGGGGGGACTAGTCGCGAGCAGTACTTC
NA	NA	TRBV30	TRBJ2-6	CAWTHSGANVLTF	TGTGCGTGGACTCATTCTGGGGCCAACGTCCTGACTTTC
TRBD2	NA	TRBV7-9	TRBJ2-1	CASSLAGDHNEQFF	TGTGCCAGCAGCCTAGCGGGAGATCACAATGAGCAGTTCTTC
TRBD2	NA	TRBV7-2	TRBJ2-1	CASSLARLAGVEQFF	TGTGCCAGCAGCTTAGCGAGACTAGCGGGAGTTGAGCAGTTCTTC
TRBD1	NA	TRBV28	TRBJ1-1	CASAGLGTGRMNTEAFF	TGTGCCAGCGCCGGGTTGGGGACAGGGCGAATGAACACTGAAGCTTTCTTT
NA	NA	TRBV30	TRBJ1-2	CAWSRLQRGYTF	TGTGCCTGGAGTAGGTTACAGCGAGGCTACACCTTC
TRBD2	once	TRBV29-1	TRBJ2-1	CSGLTSSFGNEQFF	TGCAGCGGCCTGACTAGCAGCTTCGGCAATGAGCAGTTCTTC
NA	NA	TRBV7-2	TRBJ1-3	CASSRNSPSGNTIYF	TGTGCCAGCAGCCGGAACAGCCCTTCTGGAAACACCATATATTTT
NA	NA	TRBV19	TRBJ1-1	CASTRGGAVNTEAFF	TGTGCCAGTACCAGAGGGGGTGCTGTAAACACTGAAGCTTTCTTT
NA	NA	TRBV23-1	TRBJ1-4	CASINEKLFF	TGCGCCAGCATAAATGAAAAACTGTTTTTT
NA	NA	TRBV27	TRBJ2-7	CASKLSYMGGYEQYF	TGTGCCAGCAAACTTTCATATATGGGGGGCTACGAGCAGTACTTC
NA	few	TRBV6-1	TRBJ1-1	CASSEAVGGTEAFF	TGTGCCAGCAGTGAGGCAGTGGGGGGCACTGAAGCTTTCTTT
NA	NA	TRBV19	TRBJ1-5	CASNTWGGGNQPQHF	TGTGCCAGTAATACCTGGGGAGGCGGCAATCAGCCCCAGCATTTT
TRBD1	NA	TRBV30	TRBJ1-3	CAWSGGGGSVNTIYF	TGTGCCTGGAGTGGAGGGGGCGGAAGTGTAAACACCATATATTTT
NA	NA	TRBV30	TRBJ2-5	CAWSIAETQYF	TGTGCCTGGAGTATCGCAGAGACCCAGTACTTC
NA	few	TRBV15	TRBJ1-1	CATSRETALDQAFF	TGTGCCACCAGCAGAGAGACAGCCCTGGACCAAGCTTTCTTT